Given below is one TCR beta chain in context. Its cognate antigen is unknown. This entry is derived from a study of cytomegalovirus exposure and HLA in healthy donors. Study conclusions and caveats: Reportedly, a later analysis found an Asian-associated ancestry cluster had fewer N-insertions than the roughly 630-donor mean.

PCR employed 60 Vbeta and 13 Jbeta primers. Sequenced by immunoSEQ multiplex PCR; TCRdb stores in-frame clones only, minus some. This table holds approximately 120,000 clones, about three quarters found once. CDR1 is SGHRS and CDR2 is YFSETQ in the germline V gene. The junction had 10 bases not matched to a gene; V was cut back by 2 bases and J by 6 bases. CDR3 size: 16 residues. This sequence joins TRBV5-1 and TRBJ2-3, with TRBD2 matching over 9 bases. Sequencing was done on a sample of PBMCs. The TCR comes from a woman in her thirties or forties in good health and CMV-seronegative. The CDR3 region has the DNA TGCGCCAGCAGCTTAAGACTAGCGGAGGGGGGGGATACGCAGTATTTT. As protein: CASSLRLAEGGDTQYF.